A selection of T cell receptor beta chains follows, all from one sample in a study of T cell repertoires in cytomegalovirus infection. TCRdb fed the reads into MiXCR, producing one record per CDR3 protein. The sample lists about 250,000 distinct CDR3 sequences, over 15% occurring once. The specimen was CD8+ T cells from PBMCs. The source of these receptors is a human donor in good health (CMV status not recorded). Some clones in this sample may be carry-over from other donors' samples. The CDR3 runs from the conserved cysteine through the conserved F or W. D genes are given only for firm matches. The size of a clone is reported for some rows only, either as once, few or many, or as a class for expanded clones.

TRBV2	TRBD2	TRBJ2-2	.	TGTGCCAGTTTAGCAGTAATTGGACTAGCGAACACCGGGGAGCTGTTTTTT	CASLAVIGLANTGELFF
TRBV12-5	.	TRBJ2-7	many	TGTGCTAGTGCCCTCCGGGACGGTACCTACGAGCAGTACTTC	CASALRDGTYEQYF
TRBV20-1	.	TRBJ2-1	.	TGCAGTGCTAGAGACACCGGGGGGCACCTATGGAGCGATGAGCAGTTCTTC	CSARDTGGHLWSDEQFF
TRBV5-6	TRBD1	TRBJ2-1	.	TGTGCCAGCAGCTGGGGGACAGTAGGATACAATGAGCAGTTCTTC	CASSWGTVGYNEQFF
TRBV19	.	TRBJ2-1	.	TGTGCCAGTAGTAGGCTTGGACAGGAGCAGTTCTTC	CASSRLGQEQFF
TRBV12-3/TRBV12-4	.	TRBJ1-5	few	TGTGCCAGCAGTTCCTTAACCCCAAATCAGCCCCAGCATTTT	CASSSLTPNQPQHF
TRBV7-9	.	TRBJ1-2	.	TGTGCCAGCAGCTTAGTCCGGGGGCTCGACTATGGCTACACCTTC	CASSLVRGLDYGYTF
TRBV29-1	.	TRBJ1-1	.	TGCAGCGTTGAAAAAGGGGCTGGAACTGAAGCTTTCTTT	CSVEKGAGTEAFF
TRBV11-3	.	TRBJ2-6	.	TGTGCCAGCAGCCCCCGGAGGGGCTCTGGGGCCAACGTCCTGACTTTC	CASSPRRGSGANVLTF
TRBV29-1	.	TRBJ1-2	few	TGCAGCGTTACAGAGGACTATGGCTACACCTTC	CSVTEDYGYTF
TRBV27	.	TRBJ1-6	few	TGTGCCAGCAGTTCCGGGACATATTCGTCACCCCTCCACTTT	CASSSGTYSSPLHF
TRBV10-3	TRBD1	TRBJ2-5	few	TGTGCCATCAGAAAACGGGACAGGGACGCGGAGACCCAGTACTTC	CAIRKRDRDAETQYF
TRBV27	.	TRBJ1-2	.	TGTGCCAGCAGTTTACGGGGGGTAAACTATGGCTACACCTTC	CASSLRGVNYGYTF
TRBV6-2/TRBV6-3	.	TRBJ2-2	.	TGTGCCAGCAGCGAGGGTGTCTCTACCGGGGAGCTGTTTTTT	CASSEGVSTGELFF
TRBV13	.	TRBJ1-6	.	TGTGCCAGCAGCTTTGGAGGCCCTAATTCACCCCTCCACTTT	CASSFGGPNSPLHF
TRBV6-5	TRBD2	TRBJ2-5	many	TGTGCCAGCAGTTACTCGGGTATGGCTAGCGGGGACGAGTCCCAGTACTTC	CASSYSGMASGDESQYF
TRBV4-1	TRBD1	TRBJ2-7	many	TGCGCCAGCAGCCAAGAGGGACAGGGCCACTACGAGCAGTACTTC	CASSQEGQGHYEQYF
TRBV7-3	.	TRBJ1-1	many	TGTGCCAGCAGCCCTTCCATCCAACACGAAGCTTTCTTT	CASSPSIQHEAFF
TRBV7-9	.	TRBJ1-1	many	TGTGCCAGCAGCTCGGGGGTGGGAAACACTGAAGCTTTCTTT	CASSSGVGNTEAFF
TRBV14	TRBD1	TRBJ1-1	few	TGTGCCAGCAGCCAAGTTCACAGGGGGCTGAACACTGAAGCTTTCTTT	CASSQVHRGLNTEAFF
TRBV12-5	TRBD1	TRBJ2-2	.	TGTGCTAGTGGTTTGATTCCGGGACAGATGAACACCGGGGAGCTGTTTTTT	CASGLIPGQMNTGELFF
TRBV29-1	.	TRBJ2-1	few	TGCAGCGTTGAAATCCTGGGGGAGCAGTTCTTC	CSVEILGEQFF
TRBV29-1	.	TRBJ1-2	many	TGCAGCGTTTCTGGGTACACCGCGAACTATGGCTACACCTTC	CSVSGYTANYGYTF
TRBV29-1	TRBD1	TRBJ2-5	few	TGCAGCGCCCGAGGACAGGGACAAGAGACCCAGTACTTC	CSARGQGQETQYF
TRBV29-1	.	TRBJ2-7	.	TGCAGCGTTGTTGGCCCCAGGGCCTACGAGCAGTACTTC	CSVVGPRAYEQYF
TRBV9	.	TRBJ2-1	.	TGTGCCAGCAGCGTAGAACTAGTATCCAATGAGCAGTTCTTC	CASSVELVSNEQFF
TRBV11-2	.	TRBJ2-2	few	TGTGCCAGCAGCACCGTCTGGGTGCAAAACACCGGGGAGCTGTTTTTT	CASSTVWVQNTGELFF
TRBV7-9	TRBD1	TRBJ2-7	many	TGTGCCAGCAGCTCCCACAGGGGGCTTAACAACGAGCAGTACTTC	CASSSHRGLNNEQYF
TRBV3-1	.	TRBJ2-7	.	TGTGCCAGCAGCCAAGGATCTTGGGGGCCAACCTACGAGCAGTACTTC	CASSQGSWGPTYEQYF
TRBV2	TRBD1	TRBJ1-2	few	TGTGCCAGCAGTGTAAGGATCAGGGGACAGGGAAACGGAAGCGGCTACACCTTC	CASSVRIRGQGNGSGYTF
TRBV5-6	TRBD2	TRBJ2-3	.	TGTGCCAGCAGCTTCCTAGCGGGGGCAGATACGCAGTATTTT	CASSFLAGADTQYF
TRBV7-6	TRBD1	TRBJ1-5	many	TGTGCCAGCAGCGCCGGGACAGGGGTTGTTCAGCCCCAGCATTTT	CASSAGTGVVQPQHF
TRBV7-9	TRBD2	TRBJ2-1	.	TGTGCCAGCAGCGGCCGGACTAGCGGGTCCTACAATGAGCAGTTCTTC	CASSGRTSGSYNEQFF